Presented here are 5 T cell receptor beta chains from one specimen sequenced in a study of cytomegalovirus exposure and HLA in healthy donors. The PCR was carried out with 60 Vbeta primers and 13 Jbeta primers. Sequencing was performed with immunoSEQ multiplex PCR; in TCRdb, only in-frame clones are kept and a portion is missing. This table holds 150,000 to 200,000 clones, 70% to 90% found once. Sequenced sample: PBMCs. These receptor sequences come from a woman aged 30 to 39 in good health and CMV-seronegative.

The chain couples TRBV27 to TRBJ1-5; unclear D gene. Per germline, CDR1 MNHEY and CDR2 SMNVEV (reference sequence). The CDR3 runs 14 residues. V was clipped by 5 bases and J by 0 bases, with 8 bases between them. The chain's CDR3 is CASSPTYSNQPQHF. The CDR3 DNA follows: TGTGCCAGCAGTCCAACCTATAGCAATCAGCCCCAGCATTTT.

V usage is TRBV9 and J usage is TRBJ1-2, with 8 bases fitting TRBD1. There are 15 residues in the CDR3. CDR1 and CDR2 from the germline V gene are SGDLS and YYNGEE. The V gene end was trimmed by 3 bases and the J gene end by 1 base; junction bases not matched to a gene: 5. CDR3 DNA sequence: TGTGCCAGCAGCGGCTGGACAGGGAATAACTATGGCTACACCTTC. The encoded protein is CASSGWTGNNYGYTF.

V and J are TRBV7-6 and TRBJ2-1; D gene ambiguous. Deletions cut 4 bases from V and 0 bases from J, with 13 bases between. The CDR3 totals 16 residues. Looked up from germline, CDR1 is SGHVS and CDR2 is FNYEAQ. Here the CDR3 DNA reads TGTGCCAGCAGCTCCCCCCTATCGAGCTCCTACAATGAGCAGTTCTTC. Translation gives CASSSPLSSSYNEQFF.

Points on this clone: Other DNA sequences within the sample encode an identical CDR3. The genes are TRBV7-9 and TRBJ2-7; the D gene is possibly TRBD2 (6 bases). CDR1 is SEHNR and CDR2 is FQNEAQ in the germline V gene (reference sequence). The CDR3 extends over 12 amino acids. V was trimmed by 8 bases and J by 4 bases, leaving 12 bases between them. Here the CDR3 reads CASGGRGYEQYF. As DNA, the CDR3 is TGTGCCAGCGGGGGTCGGGGGTACGAGCAGTACTTC. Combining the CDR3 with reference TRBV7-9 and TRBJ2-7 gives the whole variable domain DTGVSQNPRHKITKRGQNVTFRCDPISEHNRLYWYRQTLGQGPEFLTYFQNEAQLEKSRLLSDRFSAERPKGSFSTLEIQRTEQGDSAMYLCASGGRGYEQYFGPGTRLTVT.

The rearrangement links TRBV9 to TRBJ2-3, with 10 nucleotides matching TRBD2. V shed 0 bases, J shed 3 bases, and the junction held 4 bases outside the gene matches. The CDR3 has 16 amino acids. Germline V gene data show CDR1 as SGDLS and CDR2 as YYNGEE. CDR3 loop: CASSVDLAGATDTQYF. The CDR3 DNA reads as TGTGCCAGCAGCGTAGACCTAGCGGGAGCGACAGATACGCAGTATTTT.